This TCR beta chain was sequenced during a study of blood T cell repertoires in COVID-19. V was pared by 4 bases and J by 6 bases, with 7 bases between. The CDR3 runs 12 residues. CDR1 SGHAT and CDR2 FQNNGV come from the germline V gene. The method was immunoSEQ multiplex PCR; TCRdb's version includes in-frame clones alone and lacks a portion of them. This table holds about 140,000 clones, about four fifths found once. The sequencing input was peripheral blood. The sequence derives from a woman of 80 years or more in a cohort sampled during active or convalescent COVID-19. J is TRBJ2-1 and V is TRBV11-2; D unresolved. The CDR3 is CASSSTLNEQFF. Here the CDR3 DNA reads TGTGCCAGCAGCTCAACTCTCAATGAGCAGTTCTTC.